A single sample is the source of the 10 T cell receptor beta chains below, sequenced in a study of post-analysis software for immune sequencing data. Study-level results: With TRBV5-6, TRBV5-1 and TRBV20-1 included, about 5 TRBV segments were more frequent in patients than in controls.

No antigens are known for them. cDNA libraries for TCR beta contained unique molecular identifiers. TCRdb called the PCR reads again in MiXCR, with one record for every CDR3 protein. The sample yields approximately 730,000 distinct CDR3 sequences, roughly 27% seen once. The specimen was blood. Receptors were obtained from a girl between 5 and 17 years old with multiple sclerosis.

Only a few counts were recorded for this clonotype. The chain has TRBV7-2 and TRBJ2-1; no firm D call. The length of the CDR3 is 15 residues. Germline CDR1 and CDR2: SGHTA and FQGNSA. Trimming stripped 6 bases from V and 10 bases from J, with 22 bases between. As DNA, the CDR3 is TGTGCCAGCAGAGACCCCGGCTCTTCCCCCAGGGAGCAGTTCTTC. Its translation: CASRDPGSSPREQFF.

The sample holds a few counts of this clonotype. The J gene is TRBJ1-2, the V gene TRBV4-1; TRBD1 matches 12 bases. This CDR3 region has 16 residues. J was trimmed by 4 bases and V by 2 bases; bases with no gene match: 5. CDR1 and CDR2 from the germline V gene are MGHRA and YSYEKL. DNA for the CDR3: TGCGCCAGCAGCCAACCGGGACAGGGGGCTGGCTATGGCTACACCTTC. Translation gives CASSQPGQGAGYGYTF.

This sequence joins TRBV4-1 and TRBJ1-1; D is perhaps TRBD1 (6 bases). From germline, CDR1 is MGHRA and CDR2 YSYEKL. The CDR3 covers 15 residues. Between the trimmed V and J ends, which lost 0 bases and 0 bases, there was a span of 8 bases. The CDR3 DNA is TGCGCCAGCAGCCAAGAGGGGGCCTTGAACACTGAAGCTTTCTTT. It yields the protein CASSQEGALNTEAFF.

As regards this clonotype: Mismatch with germline at one junction end may stem from a read error. The chain uses TRBV10-3 and TRBJ1-1, with D hard to call. CDR1 and CDR2 from the germline V gene are ENHRY and SYGVKD. The CDR3 runs 13 residues. The CDR3 DNA sequence: TGTGCCATCAGGGAGTCGTCGAGGGCTGAAGCTTTCTTT. It specifies CAIRESSRAEAFF.

V gene TRBV6-2 or TRBV6-3 combines with J gene TRBJ1-1; 7 nucleotides align to TRBD1. Germline trimming cut 6 bases from V and 1 base from J; bases unmatched to any gene: 5. This CDR3 has 14 residues. Per germline, CDR1 MNHEY and CDR2 SVGEGT. As DNA, the CDR3 is TGTGCCAGCAGCCGACAGGGACCGAACACTGAAGCTTTCTTT. Its translation is CASSRQGPNTEAFF.

The CDR3 sequence: CSASWGGMNTGELFF. The CDR3 region has the DNA TGCAGTGCTAGTTGGGGAGGGATGAACACCGGGGAGCTGTTTTTT. V gene TRBV20-1 combines with J gene TRBJ2-2; 7 bases fit TRBD2. The junction had 5 bases not matched to a gene; V was cut back by 3 bases and J by 1 base. Germline CDR1 reads DFQATT; CDR2 reads SNEGSKA (reference sequence). The CDR3 runs to 15 residues.

Remarks on this clonotype: Germline is not matched at one junction end, which may reflect a read error. This rearrangement joins TRBV4-3 to TRBJ2-3; 7 bases agree with TRBD2. Germline loops: CDR1 LGHNA, CDR2 YSLEER. The CDR3 contains 15 residues. This CDR3 is CVSSQDPGGTDTQYF. In DNA form, the CDR3 reads TGCGTCAGCAGCCAAGACCCGGGAGGAACAGATACGCAGTATTTT.

This sequence joins TRBV20-1 and TRBJ2-7; maybe TRBD2 (6 bases). The germline CDR1 and CDR2 sequences are DFQATT and SNEGSKA (reference sequence). The V end lost 4 bases, the J end lost 4 bases, and 26 bases lay between the germline ends. There are 17 residues in the CDR3. The CDR3 nucleotides read TGCAGTGCTAATATCCGGTCCAATCGAATCGGGAGTTACGAGCAGTACTTC. Its translation is CSANIRSNRIGSYEQYF.

V usage is TRBV6-1 and J usage is TRBJ2-3, with D perhaps matching TRBD1 (6 bases). Deletions cut 4 bases from V and 6 bases from J, with 14 bases between. In germline, CDR1 is MNHNS, CDR2 SASEGT. The CDR3 consists of 14 residues. The DNA for the CDR3 is TGTGCCAGCAGTGGCAATTGGGGGCGGGATACGCAGTATTTT. Its protein product is CASSGNWGRDTQYF.

The chain joins TRBV6-5 to TRBJ2-3; D is unresolved. The length of the CDR3 is 15 residues. Trimming removed 0 bases from V and 0 bases from J, with 7 bases in between. Per the germline V gene, CDR1 is MNHEY and CDR2 is SVGAGI. CDR3 coding DNA: TGTGCCAGCAGTTACTCGGGGATGAGCACAGATACGCAGTATTTT. Its translation is CASSYSGMSTDTQYF.